This T cell receptor (beta chain) was documented in a study of T cells in Graves' hyperthyroidism and ophthalmopathy (dated by TCRdb to the late 2010s). In terms of the full investigation: Peripheral blood was collected at initial diagnosis, before any treatment. Thyroid tissue and blood T-cell repertoires from several Graves' hyperthyroidism patients were also compared in the study. The paper reports TCR Vbeta CDR3 sequencing of over 120 peripheral blood samples: some 41 ophthalmopathy, under 80 hyperthyroidism and 17 progressor patients. A discovery cohort of about a hundred patients, roughly 45 with Graves' ophthalmopathy and 55 to 65 with stable Graves' hyperthyroidism, was used to find distinguishing TCR V-J signatures. The approximately 100 discovery patients were randomly split 7:3 into training and test sets. Following sampling, methimazole starting at 30 mg daily was given to hyperthyroidism patients, and high-dose intravenous methylprednisolone was given to ophthalmopathy patients. Prospective prediction of ophthalmopathy was tested in an independent validation cohort of fewer than 20 hyperthyroidism patients and 15 to 17 patients who later progressed to ophthalmopathy.

This clonotype has a handful of counts. Its antigen is currently not known. Qualities for individual bases were not recorded, and no much larger clone is one base off. The TCR beta CDR3 regions were amplified from the RNA transcripts. For the first round of RT-PCR on the TCR CDR3, the HTBI primer set was used together with the Qiagen OneStep RT-PCR kit. Libraries were constructed in a second round of multiplex PCR, after which size selection and purification were carried out. Sequencing of the libraries was done on an Illumina HiSeq2000 using paired-end 100 bp reads. The study's own analysis went as follows. SOAPnuke was used to process the raw data, removing reads that contained adapters or uncalled bases, had a mean Phred below 15, or lacked an exact match to the constant primer or identifier. COPE v1.2.5 was used to merge high-quality paired reads, and clonotypes were defined as unique nucleotide sequences. MiTCR v1.1 was used to align the clonotypes against IMGT TRBV, TRBD and TRBJ reference segments. Only V-J combinations with frequency above 0.0001, covering approximately 99% of repertoires, were analysed. The TCS score was defined as the ratio of F50 (clonal expansion) to E x V (chaos), calculated using BLOSUM62-based TCRdist between CDR3 peptides within each V-J. Welch's t-statistics and random forest reduced fewer than 550 V-J features to roughly 13, which were used in a naive Bayes classifier (R e1071). Thyroid-blood repertoire similarity was quantified with the Morisita-Horn index. In-frame beta chains were kept once TCRdb had trimmed the public reads at Q25 with fastp and called clones with MiXCR. Merged by CDR3 protein, the rows form single entries marked with the most common genes and DNA. TCRdb, rather than the study authors, made the V and J calls. This sample has about 24,000 distinct CDR3 sequences in its table, and approximately 49% of those were observed once. The top ten clones comprise around 25% of the sample.

Summary of the overall study and its limitations: A model built on a 13 V-J signature distinguished ophthalmopathy from stable hyperthyroidism, reaching 85% to 90% sensitivity and about 81% specificity in cross-validation and 80%/75% in testing. Sample size was not statistically predetermined, and blinding of investigators to group allocation was not performed. During validation, the model predicted progression to ophthalmopathy a median of around 6 months ahead of onset, with approximately 71% sensitivity and 72% to 80% specificity. Most expanded thyroid clonotypes (frequency above 0.001) were also detected in blood, suggesting blood repertoires may reflect thyroid immune responses.

The hyperthyroidism patients were between 18 and 65 years old and newly diagnosed, with a disease duration of less than 2 months. Exclusion was applied to patients with uncontrolled infections, other autoimmune diseases, pregnancy or lactation. Diagnoses relied on clinical symptoms, serum thyroxine and TRAb, thyroid ultrasound and orbital computed tomography. Blood from progressor patients was collected at the time of first diagnosis with hyperthyroidism, before any ophthalmopathy symptoms had appeared. Ficoll-Paque density gradient centrifugation was used to isolate PBMCs from 10 ml of fresh peripheral blood. Patients classed as progressors first received a Graves' hyperthyroidism diagnosis and then went on to develop ophthalmopathy during follow-up. Trizol reagent was used to extract total RNA, and RNA quality was then checked on an Agilent 2100 Bioanalyzer. Trimming at the junction amounts to 0 bases on V and 1 base on J, and the germline ends lie 9 bases apart. The CDR3 numbers 15 residues from cysteine through phenylalanine. Only CDR3 DNA remains: 45 bases, in frame from the first base. CDR1 is given as ENHRY and CDR2 as SYGVKD, both from the germline V gene.

The rearrangement combines TRBV10-3 with TRBJ2-5; perhaps TRBD1 is the D gene, with 5 bases matching. The specimen sequenced was blood. The sequence was collected from a woman aged 40 to 50 with Graves' hyperthyroidism that later progressed to Graves' ophthalmopathy. The CDR3 amino acid sequence is: CAISESGVIQETQYF. At the DNA level, the sequence is TGTGCCATCAGTGAGTCAGGGGTAATCCAAGAGACCCAGTACTTC.